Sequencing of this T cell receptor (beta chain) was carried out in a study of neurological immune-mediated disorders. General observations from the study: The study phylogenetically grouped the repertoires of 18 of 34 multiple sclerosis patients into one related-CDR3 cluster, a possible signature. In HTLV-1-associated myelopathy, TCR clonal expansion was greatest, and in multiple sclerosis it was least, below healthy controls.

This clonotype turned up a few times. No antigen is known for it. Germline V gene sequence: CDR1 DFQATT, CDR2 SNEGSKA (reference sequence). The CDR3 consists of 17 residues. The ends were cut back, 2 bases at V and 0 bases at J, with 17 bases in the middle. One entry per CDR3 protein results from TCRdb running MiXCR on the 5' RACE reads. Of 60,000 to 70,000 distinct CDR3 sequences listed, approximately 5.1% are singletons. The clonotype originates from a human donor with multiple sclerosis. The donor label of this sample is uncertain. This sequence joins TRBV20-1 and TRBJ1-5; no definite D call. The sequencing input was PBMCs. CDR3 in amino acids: CSARSGQTANSNQPQHF. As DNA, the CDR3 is TGCAGTGCTAGATCCGGGCAGACTGCTAATAGCAATCAGCCCCAGCATTTT.